The T cell receptor beta chain described here comes from a study of T cells after yellow fever vaccination. TCRdb called the 5' RACE reads again in MiXCR, with one record for every CDR3 protein. The sample has 150,000 to 200,000 distinct CDR3 sequences; about 7% are singletons. This clonotype has just a few counts. The sequencing here drew on CD4+ T cells sorted from PBMCs, taken 4 to 5 days after the first yellow fever vaccination. The clonotype was recovered from a young man who received the YFV17D yellow fever vaccine.

Here the CDR3 reads CASSVTVYEQYF. For the CDR3, the DNA is TGTGCCAGCAGTGTGACGGTTTACGAGCAGTACTTC. V usage is TRBV12-3 or TRBV12-4 and J usage is TRBJ2-7, with D unresolved. Between the trimmed V and J ends, which lost 5 bases and 4 bases, there was a span of 9 bases. The CDR3 is 12 amino acids.